This T cell receptor (beta chain) stems from a study of T cells in localized non-small cell lung cancer. Study findings and constraints: Those with higher blood T cell density had longer overall survival.

Germline trimming cut 5 bases from V and 11 bases from J; bases unmatched to any gene: 6. Germline V CDR1 and CDR2: MNHEY, SVGAGI. The CDR3 spans 12 residues. Using immunoSEQ multiplex PCR, the repertoire was profiled, and TCRdb retains in-frame clones only, with some absent. The table lists some 53,000 clones, roughly 85% of them singletons. Comment on this clone: Its specificity is not known.

Sample: peripheral blood, taken before any cancer treatment. This chain uses TRBV6-5 with TRBJ2-1; 7 nucleotides match TRBD2. This TCR was sampled from a male donor at least 60 years old with stage III squamous cell lung carcinoma. Here the CDR3 reads CASSQAGTKQFF. CDR3 sequence (DNA): TGTGCCAGCAGTCAAGCGGGGACTAAGCAGTTCTTC.